This is a list of T cell receptor beta chains from one sample in a study of cytomegalovirus exposure and HLA in healthy donors. Clones were read by immunoSEQ multiplex PCR, and TCRdb kept only the in-frame ones, dropping some. The sample lists about 100,000 clones, around 85% occurring once. The sequenced sample consisted of PBMCs. These receptors came from a man aged 30 to 39 in good health and CMV-seronegative. Each CDR3 is given with its conserved first and last residue. The order of the fields is CDR3 length, V gene, D gene, J gene, clone size, CDR3 DNA, CDR3 protein. A D gene is named only where the DNA matches it firmly. Not every row has a clone size; where given, it reads once, few, many or a size class.

>16|TRBV5-1|TRBD2|TRBJ2-7|-
TGCGCCAGCAGCTTGGGCCTTGGCGGGAGGCCGACAGAGCAGTACTTC
CASSLGLGGRPTEQYF
>12|TRBV5-4|-|TRBJ1-1|once
TGTGCCAGCAGCCTCCACACAGGGAGAGCTTTCTTT
CASSLHTGRAFF
>11|TRBV10-3|-|TRBJ2-7|-
TGTGCCATCAGTGTGGAGTACGAGCAGTACTTC
CAISVEYEQYF
>14|TRBV7-2|-|TRBJ2-7|once
TGTGCCAGCAGCTTCGGGTCGACCCTGGGCGAGCAGTACTTC
CASSFGSTLGEQYF
>15|TRBV7-9|TRBD1|TRBJ1-1|-
TGTGCCAGCAGCTCCGGGACAGGGATGAACACTGAAGCTTTCTTT
CASSSGTGMNTEAFF
>13|TRBV29-1|-|TRBJ2-1|-
TGCAGCGCCGCCAGCGGAACTTACAATGAGCAGTTCTTC
CSAASGTYNEQFF
>13|TRBV5-4|TRBD1|TRBJ1-1|few
TGTGCCAGCAGGGGACAGATGAACACTGAAGCTTTCTTT
CASRGQMNTEAFF
>14|TRBV28|-|TRBJ1-2|few
TGTGCCAGCAGTTTCCCCAGCAGGGGCGATGGCTACACCTTC
CASSFPSRGDGYTF
>14|TRBV9|-|TRBJ2-1|-
TGTGCCAGCAGCGTAGGGACTAACTACAATGAGCAGTTCTTC
CASSVGTNYNEQFF
>15|TRBV5-4|-|TRBJ2-2|-
TGTGCCAGCAGTAGACGGACAGTGGTCACCGGGGAGCTGTTTTTT
CASSRRTVVTGELFF
>13|TRBV28|TRBD1|TRBJ2-7|-
TGTGCCACCCGAGGGACAGGGGTCGACGAGCAGTACTTC
CATRGTGVDEQYF
>17|TRBV9|TRBD1|TRBJ1-6|-
TGTGCCAGCAGCCCCCAGGGGGGTTCCGTGAATAATTCACCCCTCCACTTT
CASSPQGGSVNNSPLHF
>16|TRBV4-3|TRBD2|TRBJ2-3|-
TGCGCCAGCAGCCAAGAGACTAGCGGGAGAGGAGATACGCAGTATTTT
CASSQETSGRGDTQYF
>15|TRBV5-4|TRBD1|TRBJ1-2|-
TGTGCCAGCAGCTTGGATCGGCAGGGGGCGCATGGCTACACCTTC
CASSLDRQGAHGYTF
>13|TRBV29-1|TRBD1|TRBJ2-7|-
TGCAGCGCGTCCGGGACAGGGGAAGGCGAGCAGTACTTC
CSASGTGEGEQYF
>16|TRBV30|TRBD2|TRBJ2-1|-
TGTGCCTGGAGTTTAGTCCTGGGGGGGTACTACAATGAGCAGTTCTTC
CAWSLVLGGYYNEQFF
>13|TRBV7-3|-|TRBJ2-7|-
TGTGCCAGCAGCTCCGGGGGGCAAGACGAGCAGTACTTC
CASSSGGQDEQYF
>15|TRBV9|TRBD2|TRBJ2-3|-
TGTGCCAGCAGCGTAGAGGGCGGGAGTGCAGATACGCAGTATTTT
CASSVEGGSADTQYF
>14|TRBV18|-|TRBJ1-2|-
TGTGCCAGCTCACCAGAAAGGCAGGGGAAGGGCTACACCTTC
CASSPERQGKGYTF
>19|TRBV2|-|TRBJ1-4|-
TGTGCCAGCAGTGATTACTTGGCAGACATCCTTCGAAATAATGAAAAACTGTTTTTT
CASSDYLADILRNNEKLFF
>15|TRBV5-6|-|TRBJ2-7|once
TGTGCCAGCAGCTTGGCTGGCAGGGCCTCCTACGAGCAGTACTTC
CASSLAGRASYEQYF
>15|TRBV6-1|TRBD2|TRBJ2-7|-
TGTGCCAGCAGCGGCGGGGCGGGAGGGTCCTACGAGCAGTACTTC
CASSGGAGGSYEQYF
>12|TRBV6-5|TRBD1|TRBJ2-7|few
TGTGCCAGCAGCCGGACAGGGACCGAGCAGTACTTC
CASSRTGTEQYF
>12|TRBV30|-|TRBJ1-3|-
TGTGCCTCGCAGGGTTCTGGAAACACCATATATTTT
CASQGSGNTIYF
>14|TRBV6-5|TRBD1|TRBJ2-3|few
TGTGCCAGCAGACGGACAGGGGTAGGCGATACGCAGTATTTT
CASRRTGVGDTQYF
>16|TRBV5-1|-|TRBJ2-2|-
TGCGCCAGCAGCGGGGCAATAGCGGCGAACACCGGGGAGCTGTTTTTT
CASSGAIAANTGELFF
>12|TRBV7-9|-|TRBJ1-5|-
TGTGCCAGCAGCTTATCTAACCAGCCCCAGCATTTT
CASSLSNQPQHF
>17|TRBV4-1|-|TRBJ1-2|-
TGCGCCAGCAGCCAAGGAGGGCTGGACAGTCGGAACTATGGCTACACCTTC
CASSQGGLDSRNYGYTF
>17|TRBV7-9|-|TRBJ2-3|-
TGTGCCAGCAGCTTATATGAGTGGGGCGCCTACACAGATACGCAGTATTTT
CASSLYEWGAYTDTQYF